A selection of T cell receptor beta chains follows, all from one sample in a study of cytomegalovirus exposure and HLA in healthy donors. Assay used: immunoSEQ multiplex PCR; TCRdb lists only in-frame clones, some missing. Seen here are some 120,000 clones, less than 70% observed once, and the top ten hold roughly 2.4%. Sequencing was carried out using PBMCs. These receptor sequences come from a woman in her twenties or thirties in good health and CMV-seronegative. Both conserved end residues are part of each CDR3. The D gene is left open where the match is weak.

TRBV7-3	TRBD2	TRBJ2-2	CASSLGTSGTYTGELFF	TGTGCCAGCAGCCTCGGGACTAGCGGGACTTACACCGGGGAGCTGTTTTTT
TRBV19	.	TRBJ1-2	CASIATDRDYGYTF	TGTGCCAGTATTGCGACAGACCGGGACTATGGCTACACCTTC
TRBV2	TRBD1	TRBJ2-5	CASSFDRASHF	TGTGCCAGCTCCTTCGACAGGGCCTCGCACTTC
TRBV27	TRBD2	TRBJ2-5	CASSPRTRETQYF	TGTGCCAGCAGTCCCAGGACTAGGGAGACCCAGTACTTC
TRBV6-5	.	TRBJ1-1	CASSYRRRAEAFF	TGTGCCAGCAGTTACCGGCGGCGCGCTGAAGCTTTCTTT
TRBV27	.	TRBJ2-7	CASSQDSNDEQYF	TGTGCCAGCAGCCAAGACAGTAACGACGAGCAGTACTTC
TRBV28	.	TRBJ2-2	CASSLDTPGAGELFF	TGTGCCAGCAGTTTAGACACCCCAGGGGCCGGGGAGCTGTTTTTT
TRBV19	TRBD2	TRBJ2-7	CASSPRVSGGSYEQYF	TGTGCCAGTAGCCCCCGGGTTAGCGGGGGATCCTACGAGCAGTACTTC
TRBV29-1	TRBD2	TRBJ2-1	CSGLAGVLGQFF	TGCAGCGGACTAGCGGGAGTGTTGGGGCAGTTCTTC
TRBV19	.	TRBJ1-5	CASSVQGLGWNQPQHF	TGTGCCAGTAGTGTACAGGGTCTGGGTTGGAATCAGCCCCAGCATTTT